This T cell receptor (beta chain) was identified in a study of OX40 agonist ivuxolimab in advanced cancers. Study in general: Patients received intravenous ivuxolimab every 2 weeks at 0.01 to 10 mg/kg. Averaging 60 years in age, with a range of about 23 to 79, the cohort was 65% to 85% male.

V dropped 5 bases and J dropped 2; count of bases not matched to a gene: 3. The germline V gene encodes CDR1 LNHDA and CDR2 SQIVND (reference sequence). The CDR3 sequence is 14 residues long. In the case of this clone: Antigen: not known.

Regarding the study as a whole: Antigen targets of the expanded peripheral T cells went undetermined.

Sequenced by immunoSEQ multiplex PCR; TCRdb stores in-frame clones only, minus some. The top ten hold 0.43% of the sample, which has about 84,000 clones, 90% to 95% seen once. This receptor was taken from an adult with an advanced solid tumor such as melanoma, head and neck, liver or kidney cancer. The input for sequencing was CD4+ or CD8+ T cells sorted from blood, taken in a trial of the OX40 agonist ivuxolimab. The chain recombines TRBV19 with TRBJ2-7, with 10 bases aligning to TRBD1. For the CDR3, the DNA is TGTGCCAGTAGTCCGGGACAGGGGACCTACGAGCAGTACTTC. Its translation is CASSPGQGTYEQYF.